This paragraph reports one T cell receptor beta chain. This entry comes from a study of technical replicates of blood from a few donors. TCRdb keeps only in-frame clones here, not all; method: immunoSEQ multiplex PCR. The sample comprises about 97,000 clones, approximately 96% of which are singletons, and approximately 0.33% rests with the top ten. This CDR3 spans 15 amino acids. Germline CDR1 and CDR2: MNHEY and SMNVEV (reference sequence). Trimming took off 3 bases at V and 3 bases at J, with 12 bases between the two ends. Sequencing used T cells isolated from PBMCs. The TCR sequence derives from a human donor in good health. The chain uses TRBV27 and TRBJ2-1; D possibly corresponds to TRBD1 (6 bases). The CDR3: CASSLGRGIYNEQFF. As DNA, the CDR3 is TGTGCCAGCAGTTTGGGCAGGGGCATCTACAATGAGCAGTTCTTC.